A selection of T cell receptor beta chains follows, all from one sample in a study of shared clonotypes between healthy human individuals. Some clones are missing from TCRdb's copy, which holds only in-frame ones; the method was immunoSEQ multiplex PCR. The sample has some 2.1 million clones, approximately 92% seen once; the top ten hold under 2%. The specimen sequenced was naive CD8+ T cells from PBMCs. The receptors stem from a man aged 18 to 29 in good health. Some clones in this sample may be carry-over from other donors' samples. The CDR3 runs from the conserved cysteine through the conserved F or W. Each record gives: D gene, V gene, clone size, J gene, CDR3 protein, CDR3 DNA. A D gene is named only where the DNA matches it firmly. Only some rows state a clone size, as once, few, many or a class for expanded clones.

d_gene: .; v_gene: TRBV6-5; abundance: .; j_gene: TRBJ2-2; CDR3aa: CASSYSRSTNTGELFF; CDR3nt: TGTGCCAGCAGTTACTCGAGATCCACGAACACCGGGGAGCTGTTTTTT
d_gene: .; v_gene: TRBV9; abundance: once; j_gene: TRBJ2-7; CDR3aa: CASSVEDAPYEQYF; CDR3nt: TGTGCCAGCAGCGTAGAGGACGCTCCCTACGAGCAGTACTTC
d_gene: TRBD2; v_gene: TRBV4-1; abundance: .; j_gene: TRBJ2-5; CDR3aa: CASSQDGGGQETQYF; CDR3nt: TGCGCCAGCAGCCAAGACGGGGGGGGACAAGAGACCCAGTACTTC
d_gene: TRBD2; v_gene: TRBV7-9; abundance: .; j_gene: TRBJ2-5; CDR3aa: CASSLALAEGQETQYF; CDR3nt: TGTGCCAGCAGCTTAGCGCTAGCGGAGGGACAAGAGACCCAGTACTTC
d_gene: TRBD2; v_gene: TRBV7-9; abundance: .; j_gene: TRBJ2-3; CDR3aa: CASSLGTSGIPTDTQYF; CDR3nt: TGTGCCAGCAGCTTAGGGACTAGCGGGATTCCAACAGATACGCAGTATTTT
d_gene: .; v_gene: TRBV4-1; abundance: .; j_gene: TRBJ2-7; CDR3aa: CASSPRQDQDEQYF; CDR3nt: TGCGCCAGCAGCCCTAGACAGGACCAGGACGAGCAGTACTTC
d_gene: TRBD1; v_gene: TRBV6-1; abundance: .; j_gene: TRBJ2-7; CDR3aa: CASSQRDRGHEQYF; CDR3nt: TGTGCCAGCAGTCAACGGGACAGAGGTCACGAGCAGTACTTC
d_gene: TRBD1; v_gene: TRBV19; abundance: .; j_gene: TRBJ1-3; CDR3aa: CASSSPTRDRSNTIYF; CDR3nt: TGTGCCAGTAGTTCCCCGACCCGGGACAGATCGAACACCATATATTTT
d_gene: TRBD1; v_gene: TRBV4-3; abundance: .; j_gene: TRBJ2-7; CDR3aa: CASSQDFRTGAYEQYF; CDR3nt: TGCGCCAGCAGCCAAGACTTCCGGACAGGGGCCTACGAGCAGTACTTC
d_gene: TRBD2; v_gene: TRBV5-1; abundance: .; j_gene: TRBJ2-5; CDR3aa: CASTSSSGVAGGFGTQYF; CDR3nt: TGCGCCAGCACCTCATCCTCTGGGGTAGCGGGAGGCTTTGGGACCCAGTACTTC
d_gene: TRBD2; v_gene: TRBV9; abundance: .; j_gene: TRBJ2-7; CDR3aa: CASSIYGTSGDEQYF; CDR3nt: TGTGCCAGCAGCATCTATGGGACTAGCGGGGACGAGCAGTACTTC
d_gene: .; v_gene: TRBV4-1; abundance: .; j_gene: TRBJ2-3; CDR3aa: CASSHRGGPGTDTQYF; CDR3nt: TGCGCCAGCAGCCATCGGGGCGGTCCCGGGACAGATACGCAGTATTTT
d_gene: TRBD1; v_gene: TRBV4-1; abundance: few; j_gene: TRBJ1-4; CDR3aa: CASSHLGQGDEKLFF; CDR3nt: TGCGCCAGCAGCCACCTGGGACAGGGGGATGAAAAACTGTTTTTT
d_gene: TRBD2; v_gene: TRBV27; abundance: .; j_gene: TRBJ2-1; CDR3aa: CASSLAGLALPAQFF; CDR3nt: TGTGCCAGCAGTTTAGCGGGACTAGCCCTCCCGGCCCAGTTCTTC